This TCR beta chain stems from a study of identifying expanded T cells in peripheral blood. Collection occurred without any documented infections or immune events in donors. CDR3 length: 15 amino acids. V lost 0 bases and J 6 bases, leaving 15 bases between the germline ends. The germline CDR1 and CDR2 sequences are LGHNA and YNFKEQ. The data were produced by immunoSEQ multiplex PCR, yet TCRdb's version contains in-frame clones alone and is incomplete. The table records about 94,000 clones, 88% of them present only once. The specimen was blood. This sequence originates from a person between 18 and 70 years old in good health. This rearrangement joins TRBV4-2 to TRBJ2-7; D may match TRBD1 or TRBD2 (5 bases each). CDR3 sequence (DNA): TGTGCCAGCAGCCAAGATACGGGGCTGAGGGTCGAGCAGTACTTC. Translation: CASSQDTGLRVEQYF.